This T cell receptor (beta chain) was found in a study of Ad26.COV2.S vaccination and SARS-CoV-2 variants. As to treatment: around 19 received Ad26.COV2.S at low or high dose, single or two shots; 5 received placebo; per-sample allocation not given. Sampling was done on day 63 after the first vaccine or placebo injection. Assay: immunoSEQ multiplex PCR; the TCRdb copy retains only in-frame clones and omits some. The sample has about 680,000 clones; about 89% are singletons. This material consisted of peripheral blood, taken in a trial of Ad26.COV2.S vaccine versus placebo. This TCR came from a person aged 18 to 65 who received the Ad26.COV2.S COVID-19 vaccine or a placebo.

CDR3 residues: CASSWEGGSNEQFF. The CDR3 bases are TGTGCCAGCAGTTGGGAGGGGGGGAGCAATGAGCAGTTCTTC. The chain carries TRBV6-2 or TRBV6-3 and TRBJ2-1; D may be TRBD2 (7 bases). The V gene lost 4 bases and the J gene lost 6 bases, with 13 bases spanning the gap. Germline lookup yields CDR1 MNHEY and CDR2 SVGEGT. The CDR3 extends over 14 amino acids.